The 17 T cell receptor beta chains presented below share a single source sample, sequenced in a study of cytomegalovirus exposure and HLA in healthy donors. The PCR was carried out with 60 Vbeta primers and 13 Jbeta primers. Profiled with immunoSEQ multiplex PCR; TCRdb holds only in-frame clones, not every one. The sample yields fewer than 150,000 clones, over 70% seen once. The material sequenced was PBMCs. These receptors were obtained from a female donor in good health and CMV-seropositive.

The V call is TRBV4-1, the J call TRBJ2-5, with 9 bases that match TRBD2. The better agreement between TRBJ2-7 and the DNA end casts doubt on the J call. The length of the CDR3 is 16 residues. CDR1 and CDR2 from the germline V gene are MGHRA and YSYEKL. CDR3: CASSQLGLATSYEQYF. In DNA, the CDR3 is TGCGCCAGCAGCCAACTGGGACTAGCAACCTCCTACGAGCAGTACTTC.

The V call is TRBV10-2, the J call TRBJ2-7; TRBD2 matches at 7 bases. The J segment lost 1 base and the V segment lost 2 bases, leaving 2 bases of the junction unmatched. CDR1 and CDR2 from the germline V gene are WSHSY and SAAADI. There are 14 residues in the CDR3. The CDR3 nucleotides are TGCGCCAGCAGTGAGGCTAGCGGATCCTACGAGCAGTACTTC. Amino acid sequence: CASSEASGSYEQYF.

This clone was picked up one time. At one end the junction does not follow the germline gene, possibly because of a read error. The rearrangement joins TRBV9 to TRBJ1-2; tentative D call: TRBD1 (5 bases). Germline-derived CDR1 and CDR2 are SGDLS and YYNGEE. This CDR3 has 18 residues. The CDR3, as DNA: TGTGCCAGAAGCGTAGGTTTTGGAGTCCAGGGAAAAAACTATGGCTACACCTTC. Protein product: CARSVGFGVQGKNYGYTF. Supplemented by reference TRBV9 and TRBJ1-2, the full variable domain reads DSGVTQTPKHLITATGQRVTLRCSPRSGDLSVYWYQQSLDQGLQFLIQYYNGEERAKGNILERFSAQQFPDLHSELNLSSLELGDSALYFCARSVGFGVQGKNYGYTFGSGTRLTVV.

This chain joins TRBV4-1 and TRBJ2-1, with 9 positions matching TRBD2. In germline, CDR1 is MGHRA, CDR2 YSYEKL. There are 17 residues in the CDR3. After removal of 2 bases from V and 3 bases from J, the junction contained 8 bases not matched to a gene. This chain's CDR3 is CASSQIGERGVYNEQFF. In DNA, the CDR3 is TGCGCCAGCAGCCAAATAGGAGAGCGGGGGGTCTACAATGAGCAGTTCTTC.

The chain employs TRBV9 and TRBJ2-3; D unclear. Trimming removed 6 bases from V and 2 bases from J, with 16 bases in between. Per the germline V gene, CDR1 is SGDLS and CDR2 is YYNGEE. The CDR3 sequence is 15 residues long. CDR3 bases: TGTGCCAGCACCATTGTTGATGGGCCCACAGATACGCAGTATTTT. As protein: CASTIVDGPTDTQYF.

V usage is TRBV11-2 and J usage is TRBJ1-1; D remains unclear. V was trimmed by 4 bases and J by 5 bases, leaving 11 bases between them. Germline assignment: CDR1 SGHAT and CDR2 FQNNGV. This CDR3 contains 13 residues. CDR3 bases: TGTGCCAGCAGCTCCGGGTCGGCAACTGAAGCTTTCTTT. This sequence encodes CASSSGSATEAFF. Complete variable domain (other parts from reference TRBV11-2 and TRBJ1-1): EAGVAQSPRYKIIEKRQSVAFWCNPISGHATLYWYQQILGQGPKLLIQFQNNGVVDDSQLPKDRFSAERLKGVDSTLKIQPAKLEDSAVYLCASSSGSATEAFFGQGTRLTVV.

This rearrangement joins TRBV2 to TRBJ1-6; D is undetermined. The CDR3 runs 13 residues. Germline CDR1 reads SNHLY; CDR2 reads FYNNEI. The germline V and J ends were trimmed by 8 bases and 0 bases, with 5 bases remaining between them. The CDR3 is CASRSSYNSPLHF. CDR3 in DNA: TGTGCCAGCCGGAGCTCCTATAATTCACCCCTCCACTTT.

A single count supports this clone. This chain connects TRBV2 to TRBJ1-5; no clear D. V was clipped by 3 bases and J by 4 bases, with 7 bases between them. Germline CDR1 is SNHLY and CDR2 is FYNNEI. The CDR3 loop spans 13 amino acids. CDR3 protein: CASSERGNQPQHF. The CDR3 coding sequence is TGTGCCAGCAGTGAGCGGGGAAATCAGCCCCAGCATTTT.

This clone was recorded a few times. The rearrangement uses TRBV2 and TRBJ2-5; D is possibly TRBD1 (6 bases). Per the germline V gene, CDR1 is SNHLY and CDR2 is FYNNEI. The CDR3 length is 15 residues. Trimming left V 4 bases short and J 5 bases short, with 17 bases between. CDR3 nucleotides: TGTGCCAGCAGTGCCGGTGGGGGCCCAGGGGAGACCCAGTACTTC. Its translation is CASSAGGGPGETQYF.

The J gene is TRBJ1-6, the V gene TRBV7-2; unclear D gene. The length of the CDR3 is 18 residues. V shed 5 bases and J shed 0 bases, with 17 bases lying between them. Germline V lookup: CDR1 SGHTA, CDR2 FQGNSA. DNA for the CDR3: TGTGCCAGCAGCCATAGCGGCAGTCAGAGCTCCTATAATTCACCCCTCCACTTT. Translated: CASSHSGSQSSYNSPLHF.

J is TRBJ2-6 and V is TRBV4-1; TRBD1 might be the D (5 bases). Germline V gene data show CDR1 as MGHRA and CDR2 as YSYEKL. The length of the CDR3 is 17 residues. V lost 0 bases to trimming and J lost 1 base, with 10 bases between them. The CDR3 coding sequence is TGCGCCAGCAGCCAAGAAGGGGCCGGGTCTGGGGCCAACGTCCTGACTTTC. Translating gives CASSQEGAGSGANVLTF.

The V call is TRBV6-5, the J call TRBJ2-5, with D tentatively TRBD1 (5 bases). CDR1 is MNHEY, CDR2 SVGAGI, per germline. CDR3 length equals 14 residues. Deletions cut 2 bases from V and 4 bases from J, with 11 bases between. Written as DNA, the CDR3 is TGTGCCAGCAGTTACGGGCAGGGTGCAGAGACCCAGTACTTC. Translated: CASSYGQGAETQYF.

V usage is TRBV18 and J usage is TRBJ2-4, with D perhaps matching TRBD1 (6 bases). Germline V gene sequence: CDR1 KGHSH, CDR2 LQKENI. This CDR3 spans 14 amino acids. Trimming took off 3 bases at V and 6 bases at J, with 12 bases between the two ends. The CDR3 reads CASSPLTGPNIQYF. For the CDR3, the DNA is TGTGCCAGCTCACCCTTGACAGGTCCAAACATTCAGTACTTC.

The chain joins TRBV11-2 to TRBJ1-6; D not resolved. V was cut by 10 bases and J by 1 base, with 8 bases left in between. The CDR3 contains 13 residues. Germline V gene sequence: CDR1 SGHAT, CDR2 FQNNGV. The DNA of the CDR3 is TGTGCCACGGGAATATCCTATAATTCACCCCTCCACTTT. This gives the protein CATGISYNSPLHF.

This chain's CDR3 is CASSWASATDTQYF. In nucleotides, the CDR3 is TGTGCCAGCAGCTGGGCTAGCGCCACAGATACGCAGTATTTT. The chain is built from TRBV7-9 and TRBJ2-3; maybe TRBD2 (6 bases). From germline, CDR1 is SEHNR and CDR2 FQNEAQ (reference sequence). The V and J ends lost 4 bases and 2 bases respectively, with 10 bases between them. The CDR3 has 14 amino acids.

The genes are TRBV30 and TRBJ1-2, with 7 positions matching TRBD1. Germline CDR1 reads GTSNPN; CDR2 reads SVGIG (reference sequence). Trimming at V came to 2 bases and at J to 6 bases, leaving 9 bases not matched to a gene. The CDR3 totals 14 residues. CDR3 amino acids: CAWSQGQEINGYTF. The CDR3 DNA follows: TGTGCCTGGAGTCAAGGACAGGAGATCAATGGCTACACCTTC.

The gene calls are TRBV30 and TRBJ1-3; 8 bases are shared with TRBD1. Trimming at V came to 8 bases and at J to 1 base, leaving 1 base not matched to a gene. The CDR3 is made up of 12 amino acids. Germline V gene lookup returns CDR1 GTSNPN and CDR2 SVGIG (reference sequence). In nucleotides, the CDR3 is TGTGCCCGGACAGGGTCTGGAAACACCATATATTTT. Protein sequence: CARTGSGNTIYF.